These T cell receptor beta chains were read from a single sample in a study of T cells after yellow fever vaccination. TCRdb re-analysed the 5' RACE reads in MiXCR, keeping a single row per CDR3 protein. The sample lists about 300,000 distinct CDR3 sequences; 6.8% were seen once. Sequenced here: PBMCs, sampled around 45 days after the first yellow fever vaccination. The receptors come from a man between 18 and 29 years old who received the YFV17D yellow fever vaccine. CDR3s include the opening cysteine and the closing phenylalanine or tryptophan. A D gene is named only where the DNA matches it firmly. Rows give clone size only sometimes, using once, few, many, or a class for an expanded clone.

V	size	D	J	DNA	CDR3
TRBV7-6	many	-	TRBJ1-2	TGTGCCAGCAGTCCGGACGGGGGCTCCGTCTATGGCTACACCTTC	CASSPDGGSVYGYTF
TRBV12-3/TRBV12-4	-	-	TRBJ1-2	TGTGCCAGCAGTTTAGACGGCTTAATGAACTATGGCTACACCTTC	CASSLDGLMNYGYTF
TRBV4-2	few	TRBD1	TRBJ1-1	TGTGCCAGCAGCCACATCCCGGACAGGGGAGGCGCTGAAGCTTTCTTT	CASSHIPDRGGAEAFF
TRBV10-3	-	-	TRBJ2-1	TGTGCCATCATGGTGGGGGCTACTGACAATGAGCAGTTCTTC	CAIMVGATDNEQFF
TRBV21-1	-	-	TRBJ2-7	TGTGCCAGTCAGACGAATAAGTTGCCTAGCGGGGGCCCGGAATTCTACGAGCAGTACTTC	CASQTNKLPSGGPEFYEQYF
TRBV11-1	-	TRBD1	TRBJ1-4	TGTGCCAGCAGCTCGCCTCCGGGACAGGGAAAGGGGCATGAAAAACTGTTTTTT	CASSSPPGQGKGHEKLFF
TRBV7-2	-	TRBD2	TRBJ2-3	TGTGCCAGCAGCCCCAAGAGCGGGGGGAATACGCAGTATTTT	CASSPKSGGNTQYF
TRBV3-1	few	-	TRBJ1-4	TGTGCCAGCGGGGGCAGAGTTACAACTAATGAAAAACTGTTTTTT	CASGGRVTTNEKLFF
TRBV28	-	TRBD1	TRBJ1-5	TGTGCCAGCAGATCCGGGACAGGGGGCGGTCAGCCCCAGCATTTT	CASRSGTGGGQPQHF
TRBV7-2	many	-	TRBJ2-7	TGTGCCAGCAGCTCCCGCGGACAGAAGAGCTCCTACGAGCAGTACTTC	CASSSRGQKSSYEQYF
TRBV4-2	-	-	TRBJ1-1	TGTGCCAGCAGCCTCCGGGACCAGGGCACTGAAGCTTTCTTT	CASSLRDQGTEAFF
TRBV18	-	-	TRBJ2-1	TGTGCCAGCTCACCGATGGCTTCTACCTACAATGAGCAGTTCTTC	CASSPMASTYNEQFF
TRBV5-1	few	-	TRBJ2-1	TGCGCCAGCAGCTTGGTTGGGACCCCCTACAATGAGCAGTTCTTC	CASSLVGTPYNEQFF
TRBV5-1	many	TRBD2	TRBJ2-5	TGCGCCAGCAGCTTCGTCGGGACTAGCGAAGAGACCCAGTACTTC	CASSFVGTSEETQYF
TRBV5-1	few	-	TRBJ2-1	TGCGCCAGCAGCATAGACGGCAATGAGCAGTTCTTC	CASSIDGNEQFF
TRBV7-8	few	-	TRBJ1-2	TGTGCCAGCAGCTTCGGAGGGTCTGGCTACACCTTC	CASSFGGSGYTF
TRBV6-5	few	-	TRBJ2-1	TGTGCCAGCAGTTCGAACGCCAATGAGCAGTTCTTC	CASSSNANEQFF
TRBV18	many	-	TRBJ2-6	TGTGCCAGCTCACCACAAGAATCTGGGGCCAACGTCCTGACTTTC	CASSPQESGANVLTF
TRBV5-1	few	TRBD2	TRBJ2-3	TGCGCCAGCAGCTTGGAGGCGGGGGGGCCGATAGATACGCAGTATTTT	CASSLEAGGPIDTQYF
TRBV23-1	few	TRBD2	TRBJ2-3	TGCGCCAGCAGTCAATCAACTAGCGGGGAAGGCACAGATACGCAGTATTTT	CASSQSTSGEGTDTQYF
TRBV7-2	-	-	TRBJ1-5	TGTGCCAGCAGCTCCGGGACAAGGGAGAATCAGCCCCAGCATTTT	CASSSGTRENQPQHF
TRBV4-1	-	-	TRBJ1-5	TGCGCCAGCAGCCAAGAAGGGGCAGGGAGCCAGCATTTT	CASSQEGAGSQHF
TRBV27	few	-	TRBJ2-3	TGTGCCAGCAGTTTATCAGGCGGGACCGCACCCATTGATACGCAGTATTTT	CASSLSGGTAPIDTQYF
TRBV4-1	few	-	TRBJ1-5	TGCGCCAGCAGCCAATTGGGGCCCAATCAGCCCCAGCATTTT	CASSQLGPNQPQHF
TRBV6-5	-	TRBD2	TRBJ2-5	TGTGCCAGCAGTTACTGGGCTAGCGGGGGTCTGGAGACCCAGTACTTC	CASSYWASGGLETQYF
TRBV20-1	-	TRBD1	TRBJ2-1	TGCAGTGCTAGAGATGAAGGGACAGCCAGCTACAATGAGCAGTTCTTC	CSARDEGTASYNEQFF
TRBV6-5	many	TRBD2	TRBJ2-7	TGTGCCAGCAGTTTGTCTAGCGGGGGGGACGAGCAGTACTTC	CASSLSSGGDEQYF
TRBV18	-	-	TRBJ2-5	TGTGCCAGCTCACCTGACCTGGAGACCCAGTACTTC	CASSPDLETQYF
TRBV5-1	many	-	TRBJ1-5	TGCGCCAGCAGCTTGGATCCAGGGTTCAATCAGCCCCAGCATTTT	CASSLDPGFNQPQHF
TRBV6-6	-	-	TRBJ1-5	TGTGCCAGCAGTCCCAATGCGGGTCAGCCCCAGCATTTT	CASSPNAGQPQHF
TRBV7-9	few	-	TRBJ1-5	TGTGCCAGCAGCTTAGATTTCTCTCAGCCCCAGCATTTT	CASSLDFSQPQHF
TRBV4-2	many	-	TRBJ1-5	TGTGCCAGCAGCCGGATAGACGGCCCAAATCAGCCCCAGCATTTT	CASSRIDGPNQPQHF
TRBV5-4	-	-	TRBJ1-2	TGTGCCAGCAGCTTAGTTGGACAGTCCTATGGCTACACCTTC	CASSLVGQSYGYTF
TRBV7-8	many	TRBD1	TRBJ1-4	TGTGCCAGCAGCTTGACAGGGAATTCCGAAAAACTGTTTTTT	CASSLTGNSEKLFF
TRBV5-1	-	TRBD2	TRBJ2-1	TGCGCCAGCAGCCCCCCCGGGACTAGCGGGGGTGATGAGCAGTTCTTC	CASSPPGTSGGDEQFF
TRBV12-3/TRBV12-4	many	-	TRBJ2-7	TGTGCCAGCACCTTAGGACGGATCTCCTACGAGCAGTACTTC	CASTLGRISYEQYF
TRBV5-1	-	TRBD2	TRBJ2-4	TGCGCCAGCAGCTACGCGACGCGGGGGGAGGACATTCAGTACTTC	CASSYATRGEDIQYF
TRBV7-2	few	TRBD2	TRBJ2-7	TGTGCCAGCAGCCGTCGACTAGCGGGGTTCTACGAGCAGTACTTC	CASSRRLAGFYEQYF
TRBV7-2	many	-	TRBJ1-3	TGTGCCAGCAGCTGGGGGGGAGTTGGAAACACCATATATTTT	CASSWGGVGNTIYF
TRBV5-1	many	-	TRBJ2-5	TGCGCCAGCAGCCCGGGGGCAGGGGCTTGGGAGACCCAGTACTTC	CASSPGAGAWETQYF
TRBV20-1	many	TRBD2	TRBJ2-1	TGCAGTGCTAAAGCGGGGGGGCCAAACAATGAGCAGTTCTTC	CSAKAGGPNNEQFF
TRBV5-1	few	-	TRBJ2-2	TGCGCCAGCAGCTCATACGGGATAAACACCGGGGAGCTGTTTTTT	CASSSYGINTGELFF
TRBV7-9	many	TRBD1	TRBJ1-2	TGTGCCAGCAAAGGACAGGACCGGCATGGCTACACCTTC	CASKGQDRHGYTF
TRBV7-9	-	TRBD1	TRBJ1-6	TGTGCCAGCAGCCCTAGACAGGGGCATTCACCCCTCCACTTT	CASSPRQGHSPLHF
TRBV25-1	-	-	TRBJ1-5	TGTGCCAAGGACAATCAGCCCCAGCATTTT	CAKDNQPQHF
TRBV15	-	-	TRBJ2-7	TGTGCCACCAGCAGAGATCGGGGGAGATACGAGCAGTACTTC	CATSRDRGRYEQYF
TRBV6-1	-	-	TRBJ1-1	TGTGCCAGCAGTTGGGGTCCGAACACTGAAGCTTTCTTT	CASSWGPNTEAFF
TRBV5-4	-	-	TRBJ2-4	TGTGCCAGCAGCTTGTCTGGGTCTGGGGCCAAAAACATTCAGTACTTC	CASSLSGSGAKNIQYF